The 21 T cell receptor beta chains reported below all come from one sample, sequenced in a study of graft-versus-host responses after intestinal transplantation. Only in-frame clones appear in the TCRdb table, and some are missing; sequencing was by immunoSEQ multiplex PCR. The table has approximately 14,000 clones, about 87% seen once. The material sequenced was bone marrow, taken approximately 130 days after intestinal transplantation. All receptors come from a human patient who received an intestinal transplant, so some T cells may come from the graft donor.

This chain connects TRBV5-4 to TRBJ2-7; 8 bases line up with TRBD1. Germline V gene data show CDR1 as SGHNT and CDR2 as YYREEE (reference sequence). V trimming: 0 bases; J trimming: 2 bases; junction bases outside the gene matches: 4. The CDR3 is 15 residues long. The CDR3 sequence is CASSLGGQAPYEQYF. CDR3 DNA sequence: TGTGCCAGCAGCTTGGGGGGACAGGCCCCCTACGAGCAGTACTTC.

The chain links TRBV30 to TRBJ2-3; D perhaps matches TRBD2 (5 bases). Germline V gene sequence: CDR1 GTSNPN, CDR2 SVGIG (reference sequence). The length of the CDR3 is 15 residues. V lost 1 base and J 0 bases, leaving 11 bases between the germline ends. For the CDR3, the DNA is TGTGCCTGGAGTGAAGGAGCGGTTAGCACAGATACGCAGTATTTT. Protein sequence: CAWSEGAVSTDTQYF.

V is TRBV9 and J is TRBJ2-7; a weak D match, TRBD2 (5 bases). The V gene's germline CDR1 is SGDLS and CDR2 YYNGEE. The CDR3 length is 14 residues. Trimming took off 0 bases at V and 5 bases at J, with 12 bases between the two ends. Here the CDR3 reads CASSVDGVPHEQYF. CDR3 bases: TGTGCCAGCAGCGTAGACGGGGTCCCCCACGAGCAGTACTTC. The entire variable domain, with the rest obtained from reference TRBV9 and TRBJ2-7, is as follows: DSGVTQTPKHLITATGQRVTLRCSPRSGDLSVYWYQQSLDQGLQFLIQYYNGEERAKGNILERFSAQQFPDLHSELNLSSLELGDSALYFCASSVDGVPHEQYFGPGTRLTVT.

The chain couples TRBV28 to TRBJ1-5; 7 bases agree with TRBD1. Looked up from germline, CDR1 is MDHEN and CDR2 is SYDVKM. Trimming removed 2 bases from V and 4 bases from J; junction bases left unmatched: 8. The CDR3 runs 16 residues. The CDR3 DNA sequence: TGTGCCAGCAGTTTAATTAATTGGGACAGAAATCAGCCCCAGCATTTT. Amino acids: CASSLINWDRNQPQHF.

The chain links TRBV7-9 to TRBJ2-7; perhaps TRBD2 as D (5 bases). V was shortened by 2 bases and J by 0 bases, with 8 bases between the two germline ends. The germline gives CDR1 SEHNR, CDR2 FQNEAQ (reference sequence). The CDR3 is made up of 14 amino acids. CDR3 DNA sequence: TGTGCCAGCAGCTTACGCGGGTACTCCTACGAGCAGTACTTC. Its protein product is CASSLRGYSYEQYF. The full variable domain, completed using reference TRBV7-9 and TRBJ2-7, is DTGVSQNPRHKITKRGQNVTFRCDPISEHNRLYWYRQTLGQGPEFLTYFQNEAQLEKSRLLSDRFSAERPKGSFSTLEIQRTEQGDSAMYLCASSLRGYSYEQYFGPGTRLTVT.

This clone was found a few times. The chain combines TRBV10-3 with TRBJ2-2, with TRBD1 matching 8 bases. Germline CDR1 and CDR2: ENHRY and SYGVKD. The CDR3 spans 16 residues. With 0 bases clipped from V and 4 bases from J, the junction kept 4 bases outside the gene matches. The CDR3 reads CAISESRDRLTGELFF. CDR3 DNA: TGTGCCATCAGTGAGTCCCGGGACAGGCTCACCGGGGAGCTGTTTTTT.

This clone has only one observation. Written as DNA, the CDR3 is TGCGCCAGCAGCCAAAGCGTCTCCTACGAGCAGTACTTC. Encoded protein: CASSQSVSYEQYF. The genes are TRBV4-3 and TRBJ2-7; D gene uncertain. V lost 2 bases to trimming and J lost 0 bases, with 5 bases between them. Looked up from germline, CDR1 is LGHNA and CDR2 is YSLEER. This CDR3 has 13 amino acids.

The rearrangement joins TRBV19 to TRBJ2-6; D remains ambiguous. The CDR3 consists of 18 residues. Germline V gives CDR1 LNHDA, CDR2 SQIVND (reference sequence). The V gene lost 5 bases and the J gene lost 15 bases, with 32 bases spanning the gap. The CDR3: CASSPGLTNHKSGQRLTF. Here the CDR3 DNA reads TGTGCCAGTAGTCCAGGTTTGACAAATCACAAGTCGGGCCAACGCCTGACTTTC.

The J gene is TRBJ1-2, the V gene TRBV5-5; no clear D gene. Germline V gene data show CDR1 as SGHKS and CDR2 as YYEKEE (reference sequence). The CDR3 totals 16 residues. The ends were cut back, 0 bases at V and 0 bases at J, with 12 bases in the middle. CDR3 residues: CASSLERTVPNYGYTF. In nucleotides, the CDR3 is TGTGCCAGCAGCTTGGAGAGGACGGTTCCTAACTATGGCTACACCTTC.

The V call is TRBV7-2, the J call TRBJ2-5; 10 bases align to TRBD2. The CDR3 sequence is 16 residues long. Looked up from germline, CDR1 is SGHTA and CDR2 is FQGNSA. J lost 5 bases, V lost 5 bases, and 11 bases had no gene match. This CDR3 is CASSKLSGRAGETQYF. Written as DNA, the CDR3 is TGTGCCAGCAGCAAACTAAGCGGGAGGGCAGGGGAGACCCAGTACTTC.

V is TRBV21-1 and J is TRBJ2-7; the table's TRBD2 call for D was not verified on the DNA. TRBV21-1 is labeled a pseudogene. The CDR3 runs to 19 residues. CDR3 nucleotide sequence: TGTGCCAGCAGCTCTAAACACAGGCTAGCGGGACAGAGCTCCTACGAGCAGTACTTC. It is translated as CASSSKHRLAGQSSYEQYF.

V and J are TRBV19 and TRBJ1-2; 10 bases map to TRBD1. V lost 7 bases to trimming and J lost 8 bases; unmatched junction nucleotides: 16. The CDR3 totals 16 residues. Germline-derived CDR1 and CDR2 are LNHDA and SQIVND (reference sequence). CDR3 nucleotides: TGTGCCAGTATATCCCTCGGGGGGACAGGGGTAAACGGCTACACCTTC. Its translation is CASISLGGTGVNGYTF.

The chain joins TRBV7-2 to TRBJ2-1; 9 positions agree with TRBD1. Germline values: CDR1 SGHTA, CDR2 FQGNSA. The CDR3 totals 16 residues. Trimming took 6 bases from V and 7 from J; bases not matched to a gene: 13. The CDR3 nucleotides are TGTGCCAGCAGTCACTGGGTACAGGGGGCAGGGAATGAGCAGTTCTTC. Residues: CASSHWVQGAGNEQFF. Supplemented by reference TRBV7-2 and TRBJ2-1, the full variable domain reads GAGVSQSPSNKVTEKGKDVELRCDPISGHTALYWYRQSLGQGLEFLIYFQGNSAPDKSGLPSDRFSAERTGGSVSTLTIQRTQQEDSAVYLCASSHWVQGAGNEQFFGPGTRLTVL.

V and J are TRBV5-6 and TRBJ2-1; 12 nucleotides align to TRBD2. Germline CDR1 reads SGHDT; CDR2 reads YYEEEE. The CDR3 contains 15 residues. V gave up 5 bases and J gave up 10 bases; unmatched junction bases: 10. DNA for the CDR3: TGTGCCAGCAGTCTGAGACTAGCGGGAGATTACGAGCAGTTCTTC. Its protein product is CASSLRLAGDYEQFF. Full variable domain (rest looked up from reference TRBV5-6 and TRBJ2-1): DAGVTQSPTHLIKTRGQQVTLRCSPKSGHDTVSWYQQALGQGPQFIFQYYEEEERQRGNFPDRFSGHQFPNYSSELNVNALLLGDSALYLCASSLRLAGDYEQFFGPGTRLTVL.

The chain couples TRBV6-4 to TRBJ1-4, with 9 bases that match TRBD1. This CDR3 contains 18 residues. From germline, CDR1 is MRHNA and CDR2 SNTAGT. Unmatched junction bases numbered 15, after V lost 2 bases and J lost 8 bases. CDR3 coding DNA: TGTGCCAGCAGTGACCGACCTGGGGAAGGGACAGGGAAAGAAAAACTGTTTTTT. Translating it yields CASSDRPGEGTGKEKLFF.

The gene calls are TRBV5-4 and TRBJ2-5; 12 positions agree with TRBD2. Germline V gene sequence: CDR1 SGHNT, CDR2 YYREEE (reference sequence). V lost 9 bases and J lost 1; bases outside the gene matches: 7. This CDR3 has 15 amino acids. The CDR3 region has the DNA TGTGCCACCGCGGGGACTAGCGGGTTCCAAGAGACCCAGTACTTC. Its translation: CATAGTSGFQETQYF.

The chain recombines TRBV6-6 with TRBJ1-2; D gene unclear. CDR3 size: 11 residues. Looked up from germline, CDR1 is MNHNY and CDR2 is SVGAGI (reference sequence). V lost 5 bases to trimming and J lost 5 bases, with 6 bases between them. The CDR3 DNA is TGTGCCAGCAGTGTAGGTTATGGCTACACCTTC. Residues: CASSVGYGYTF.

This clone has only one observation. This rearrangement joins TRBV23-1 to TRBJ2-3; 11 nucleotides align to TRBD2. TRBV23-1 is an ORF, and what it does is uncertain. The CDR3 consists of 20 residues. V shed 2 bases, J shed 1 base, and the junction held 14 bases outside the gene matches. The CDR3 region is CASSQKSPGLAVACTDTQYF. The CDR3, as DNA: TGCGCCAGCAGTCAAAAATCTCCGGGACTAGCGGTTGCTTGCACAGATACGCAGTATTTT.

This clone has just one count. The chain links TRBV2 to TRBJ2-7; perhaps D is TRBD1 or TRBD2 (6 bases each). Between the trimmed V and J ends, which lost 3 bases and 5 bases, there was a span of 17 bases. This CDR3 is 15 amino acids long. The V gene's germline CDR1 is SNHLY and CDR2 FYNNEI. The CDR3 bases are TGTGCCAGCAGTGAGAGGGGGGCTTTGAGGAACGAGCAGTACTTC. Residues: CASSERGALRNEQYF.

The chain employs TRBV7-2 and TRBJ2-2, with 11 bases identical to TRBD1. After removal of 5 bases from V and 4 bases from J, the junction contained 3 bases not matched to a gene. This CDR3 comprises 15 residues. Germline-derived CDR1 and CDR2 are SGHTA and FQGNSA. CDR3 loop: CASSPDRGRTGELFF. CDR3 bases: TGTGCCAGCAGCCCGGACAGGGGGCGCACCGGGGAGCTGTTTTTT. The entire variable domain, with the rest obtained from reference TRBV7-2 and TRBJ2-2, is as follows: GAGVSQSPSNKVTEKGKDVELRCDPISGHTALYWYRQSLGQGLEFLIYFQGNSAPDKSGLPSDRFSAERTGGSVSTLTIQRTQQEDSAVYLCASSPDRGRTGELFFGEGSRLTVL.

The chain is built from TRBV27 and TRBJ2-1, with 11 bases aligning to TRBD2. Germline-derived CDR1 and CDR2 are MNHEY and SMNVEV (reference sequence). V shed 10 bases and J 7 bases; nucleotides not matched to a gene: 3. CDR3 length equals 12 residues. As DNA, the CDR3 is TGTGCCACAGTAGCGGGAGGGAATGAGCAGTTCTTC. Translated, it gives CATVAGGNEQFF.